This T cell receptor beta chain comes out of a study of beta chain features in type 1 diabetes. Study context: Age, gender, cell numbers and subset yield matched between patients and controls.

Expressed TCRB transcripts were sequenced, since all the RNA that had been isolated was reverse transcribed. Naive, central memory and regulatory T cell samples averaged roughly 3.6 million immunoSEQ reads each. Some clones are missing from TCRdb's copy, which holds only in-frame ones; the method was immunoSEQ multiplex PCR. The sample shows about 240,000 clones, 25% to 30% of them seen only once. The CDR3 runs 11 residues. V was cut by 6 bases and J by 3 bases, with 9 bases left in between. The germline CDR1 and CDR2 sequences are GTSNPN and SVGIG (reference sequence). CD45RO/CCR7/CD25/CD127/CD95/CD27 staining was used to isolate CD4+ naive, central memory, regulatory and stem cell-like memory cells by sorting. Study-level findings and limits: cDNA-based sequencing might over-represent cells highly expressing TCR.

This clone was counted a single time. Antigen specificity is unknown. Sequencing used central memory CD4+ T cells from blood. The sequence was collected from a young man in good health. The chain is built from TRBV30 and TRBJ2-7, with D perhaps TRBD1 (5 bases). The CDR3, as DNA: TGTGCCTGTGGGGCTAACTACGAGCAGTACTTC. This translates into CACGANYEQYF.